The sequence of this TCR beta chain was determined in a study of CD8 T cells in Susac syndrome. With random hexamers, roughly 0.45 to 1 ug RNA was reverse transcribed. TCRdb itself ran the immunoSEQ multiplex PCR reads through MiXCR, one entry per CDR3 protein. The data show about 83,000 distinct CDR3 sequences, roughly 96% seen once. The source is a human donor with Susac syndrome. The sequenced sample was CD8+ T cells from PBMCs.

The CDR3 bases are TGTGCCAGCAGCACCGATTCCGGGACGGCCGGGGAGCTGTTTTTT. Translated: CASSTDSGTAGELFF. The V and J genes are TRBV11-1 and TRBJ2-2; D is tentatively TRBD1 or TRBD2 (5 bases each). The CDR3 runs 15 residues. Trimming took 5 bases from V and 6 from J, leaving 16 bases between them. Germline lookup yields CDR1 SGHAT and CDR2 FQDESV (reference sequence). Full variable domain (missing parts from reference TRBV11-1 and TRBJ2-2): EAEVAQSPRYKITEKSQAVAFWCDPISGHATLYWYRQILGQGPELLVQFQDESVVDDSQLPKDRFSAERLKGVDSTLKIQPAELGDSAMYLCASSTDSGTAGELFFGEGSRLTVL.